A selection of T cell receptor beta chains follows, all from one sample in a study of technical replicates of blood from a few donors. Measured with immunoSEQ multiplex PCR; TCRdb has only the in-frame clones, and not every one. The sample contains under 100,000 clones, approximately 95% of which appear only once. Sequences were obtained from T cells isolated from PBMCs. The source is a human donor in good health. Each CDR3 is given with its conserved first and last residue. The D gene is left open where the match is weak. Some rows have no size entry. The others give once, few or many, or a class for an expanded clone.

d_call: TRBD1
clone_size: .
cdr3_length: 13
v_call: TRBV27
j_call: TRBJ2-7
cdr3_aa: CASRLGQGYEQYF
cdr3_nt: TGTGCCAGCAGGCTAGGACAGGGGTACGAGCAGTACTTC

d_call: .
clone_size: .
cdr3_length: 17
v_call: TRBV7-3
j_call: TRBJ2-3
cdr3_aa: CASSETSWRDSRDGQYF
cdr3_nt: TGTGCCAGCAGCGAGACTAGTTGGAGGGATAGCCGGGATGGGCAGTATTTT

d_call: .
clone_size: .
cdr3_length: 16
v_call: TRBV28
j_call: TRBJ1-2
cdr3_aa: CASSDSGEIANYGYTF
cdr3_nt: TGTGCCAGCAGTGACTCAGGGGAGATCGCTAACTATGGCTACACCTTC

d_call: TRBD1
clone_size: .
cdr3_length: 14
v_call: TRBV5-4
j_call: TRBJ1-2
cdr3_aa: CASSLPDRVPGYTF
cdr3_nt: TGTGCCAGCAGCTTGCCCGACAGGGTTCCTGGCTACACCTTC

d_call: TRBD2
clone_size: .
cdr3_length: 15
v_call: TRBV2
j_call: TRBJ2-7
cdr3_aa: CASSDSGTSVYEQYF
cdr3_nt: TGTGCCAGCAGTGACTCCGGGACTAGCGTTTACGAGCAGTACTTC

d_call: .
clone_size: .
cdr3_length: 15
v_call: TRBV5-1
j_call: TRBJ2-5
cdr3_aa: CASSAPSTNQETQYF
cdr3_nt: TGCGCCAGCAGCGCGCCCAGCACTAACCAAGAGACCCAGTACTTC

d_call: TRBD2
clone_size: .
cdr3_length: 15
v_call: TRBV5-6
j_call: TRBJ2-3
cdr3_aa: CASSFQAGGTDTQYF
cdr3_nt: TGTGCCAGCAGCTTCCAAGCGGGAGGCACAGATACGCAGTATTTT

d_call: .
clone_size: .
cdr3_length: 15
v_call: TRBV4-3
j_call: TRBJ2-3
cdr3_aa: CASSQDGGVGDTQYF
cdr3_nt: TGCGCCAGCAGCCAAGATGGAGGAGTAGGGGATACGCAGTATTTT

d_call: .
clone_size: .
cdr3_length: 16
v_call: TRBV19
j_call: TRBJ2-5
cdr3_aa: CASSTRAAGLQETQYF
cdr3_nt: TGTGCCAGTAGCACCAGGGCGGCGGGGTTACAAGAGACCCAGTACTTC

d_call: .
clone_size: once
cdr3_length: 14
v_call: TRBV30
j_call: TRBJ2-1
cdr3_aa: CAWSSRRGGDEQFF
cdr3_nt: TGTGCCTGGAGTTCGCGTAGGGGAGGAGATGAGCAGTTCTTC

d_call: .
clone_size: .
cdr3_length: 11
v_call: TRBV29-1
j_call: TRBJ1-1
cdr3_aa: CSVVNWSEAFF
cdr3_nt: TGCAGCGTTGTAAACTGGTCTGAAGCTTTCTTT

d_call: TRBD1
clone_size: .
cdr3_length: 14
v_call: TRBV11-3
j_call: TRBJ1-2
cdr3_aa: CASLWAGGDEGYTF
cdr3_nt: TGTGCCAGCCTTTGGGCAGGGGGCGATGAAGGCTACACCTTC

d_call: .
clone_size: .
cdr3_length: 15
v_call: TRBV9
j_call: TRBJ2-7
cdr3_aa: CASSVAGSYSYEQYF
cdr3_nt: TGTGCCAGCAGCGTAGCGGGTTCCTACTCCTACGAGCAGTACTTC

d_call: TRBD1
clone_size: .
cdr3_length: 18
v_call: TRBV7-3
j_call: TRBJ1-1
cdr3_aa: CASSPQTGIGIKNTEAFF
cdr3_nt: TGTGCCAGCAGCCCTCAGACAGGGATTGGCATCAAGAACACTGAAGCTTTCTTT

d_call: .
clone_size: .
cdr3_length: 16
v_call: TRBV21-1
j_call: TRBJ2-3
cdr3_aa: CASSPGLAGSTDTQYF
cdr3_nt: TGTGCCAGCAGCCCTGGACTAGCGGGGAGCACAGATACGCAGTATTTT

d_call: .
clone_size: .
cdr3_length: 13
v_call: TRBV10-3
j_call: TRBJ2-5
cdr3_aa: CAMRDGYQETQYF
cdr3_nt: TGTGCCATGCGGGACGGCTATCAAGAGACCCAGTACTTC

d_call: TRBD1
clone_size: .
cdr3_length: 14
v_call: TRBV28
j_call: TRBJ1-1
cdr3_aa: CASSTRDRGLEAFF
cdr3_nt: TGTGCCAGCAGTACCCGGGACAGGGGGCTTGAAGCTTTCTTT

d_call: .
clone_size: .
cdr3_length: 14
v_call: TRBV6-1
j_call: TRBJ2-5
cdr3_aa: CASSVGGGIETQYF
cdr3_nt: TGTGCCAGCAGTGTGGGGGGTGGTATAGAGACCCAGTACTTC

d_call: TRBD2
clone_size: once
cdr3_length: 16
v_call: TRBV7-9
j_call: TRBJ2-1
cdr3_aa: CASSPGLAVPYNEQFF
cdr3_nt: TGTGCCAGCAGCCCGGGACTAGCTGTTCCCTACAATGAGCAGTTCTTC

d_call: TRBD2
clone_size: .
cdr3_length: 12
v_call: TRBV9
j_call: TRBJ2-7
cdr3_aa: CASSPTSDEQYF
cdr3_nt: TGTGCCAGCAGCCCGACTAGCGATGAGCAGTACTTC

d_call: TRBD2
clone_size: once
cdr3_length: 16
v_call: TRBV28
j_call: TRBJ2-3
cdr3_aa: CASSLFPRGRIDTQYF
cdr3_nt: TGTGCCAGCAGTTTATTCCCACGCGGGAGAATAGATACGCAGTATTTT

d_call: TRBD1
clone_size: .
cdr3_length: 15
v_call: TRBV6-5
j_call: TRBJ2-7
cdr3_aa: CASSYSKAGGYEQYF
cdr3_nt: TGTGCCAGCAGTTACTCGAAAGCAGGGGGATACGAGCAGTACTTC

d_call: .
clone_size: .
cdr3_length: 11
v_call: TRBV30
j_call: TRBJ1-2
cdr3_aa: CAGGLEGGYTF
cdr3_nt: TGTGCCGGAGGCCTTGAGGGTGGCTACACCTTC

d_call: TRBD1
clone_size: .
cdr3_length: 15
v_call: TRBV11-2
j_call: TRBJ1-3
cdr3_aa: CASSPRDRGLNTIYF
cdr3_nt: TGTGCCAGCAGCCCCCGGGACAGGGGATTAAACACCATATATTTT

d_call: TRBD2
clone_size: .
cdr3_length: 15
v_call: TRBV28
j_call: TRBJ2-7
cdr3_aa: CASSPTSVQSYEQYF
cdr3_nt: TGTGCCAGCAGTCCCACTAGCGTCCAGAGCTACGAGCAGTACTTC

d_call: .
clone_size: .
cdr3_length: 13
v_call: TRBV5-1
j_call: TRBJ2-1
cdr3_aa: CASSSVAENEQFF
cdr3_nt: TGCGCCAGCAGCTCCGTAGCGGAGAATGAGCAGTTCTTC

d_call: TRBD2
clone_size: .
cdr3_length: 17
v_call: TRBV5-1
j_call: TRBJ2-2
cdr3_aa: CASSPYLAGGPTGELFF
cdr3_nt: TGCGCCAGCAGTCCCTACCTAGCGGGAGGTCCCACCGGGGAGCTGTTTTTT

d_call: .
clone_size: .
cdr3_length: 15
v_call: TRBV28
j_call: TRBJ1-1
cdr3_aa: CASSSPRWSYTEAFF
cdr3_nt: TGTGCCAGCAGTTCTCCCCGGTGGTCCTACACTGAAGCTTTCTTT

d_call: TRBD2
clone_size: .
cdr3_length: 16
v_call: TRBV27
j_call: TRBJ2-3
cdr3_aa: CASTPGGGRTTDTQYF
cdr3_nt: TGTGCCAGCACCCCTGGGGGCGGGAGGACGACAGATACGCAGTATTTT

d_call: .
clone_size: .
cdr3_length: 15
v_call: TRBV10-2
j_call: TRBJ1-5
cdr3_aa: CASSPGVGSNQPQHF
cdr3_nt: TGCGCCAGCAGCCCAGGGGTAGGGAGCAATCAGCCCCAGCATTTT

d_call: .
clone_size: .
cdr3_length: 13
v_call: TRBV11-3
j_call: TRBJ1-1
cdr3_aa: CASSLLSGTEAFF
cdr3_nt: TGTGCCAGCAGCTTACTCTCGGGGACTGAAGCTTTCTTT

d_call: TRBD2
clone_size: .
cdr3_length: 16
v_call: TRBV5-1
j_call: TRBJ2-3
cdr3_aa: CASSLGTSAITDTQYF
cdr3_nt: TGCGCCAGCAGCTTGGGGACTAGCGCTATCACAGATACGCAGTATTTT

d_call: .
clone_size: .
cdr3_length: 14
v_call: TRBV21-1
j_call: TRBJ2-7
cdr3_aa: CASKEPGQGDEQYF
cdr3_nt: TGTGCCAGCAAAGAGCCGGGACAGGGAGACGAGCAGTACTTC

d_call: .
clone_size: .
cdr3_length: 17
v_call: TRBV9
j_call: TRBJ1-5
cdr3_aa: CASSPQASPFANQPQHF
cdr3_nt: TGTGCCAGCAGCCCGCAGGCCTCTCCCTTCGCCAATCAGCCCCAGCATTTT

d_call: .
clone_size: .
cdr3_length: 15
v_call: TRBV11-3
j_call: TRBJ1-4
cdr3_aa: CASSSPQGPHEKLFF
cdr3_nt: TGTGCCAGCAGCTCCCCGCAGGGTCCCCATGAAAAACTGTTTTTT

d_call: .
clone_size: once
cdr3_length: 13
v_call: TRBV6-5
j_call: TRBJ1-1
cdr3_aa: CASSSGTGHKAFF
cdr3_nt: TGTGCCAGCAGTTCCGGAACAGGGCATAAAGCTTTCTTT